This note documents a single T cell receptor (beta chain) sequence. Germline loops: CDR1 GTSNPN, CDR2 SVGIG (reference sequence). V was cut by 2 bases and J by 0 bases, with 20 bases left in between. CDR3 length equals 18 residues. This sample was included in a study of T cell responses to AZD1222 COVID-19 vaccine. Sequencing used immunoSEQ multiplex PCR; TCRdb keeps in-frame clones, though not all of them. This sample has 100,000 or so clones, with around 87% found just once. The J gene is TRBJ2-1, the V gene TRBV30; D may be TRBD1 (5 bases). The source was peripheral blood, collected on day 0 of AZD1222 vaccination. The receptor was isolated from an adult in good health. The CDR3: CAWSHSLPQGSSYNEQFF. The CDR3 region has the DNA TGTGCCTGGAGTCACAGCCTCCCGCAGGGCAGCTCCTACAATGAGCAGTTCTTC. Full variable domain (rest looked up from reference TRBV30 and TRBJ2-1): SQTIHQWPATLVQPVGSPLSLECTVEGTSNPNLYWYRQAAGRGLQLLFYSVGIGQISSEVPQNLSASRPQDRQFILSSKKLLLSDSGFYLCAWSHSLPQGSSYNEQFFGPGTRLTVL.